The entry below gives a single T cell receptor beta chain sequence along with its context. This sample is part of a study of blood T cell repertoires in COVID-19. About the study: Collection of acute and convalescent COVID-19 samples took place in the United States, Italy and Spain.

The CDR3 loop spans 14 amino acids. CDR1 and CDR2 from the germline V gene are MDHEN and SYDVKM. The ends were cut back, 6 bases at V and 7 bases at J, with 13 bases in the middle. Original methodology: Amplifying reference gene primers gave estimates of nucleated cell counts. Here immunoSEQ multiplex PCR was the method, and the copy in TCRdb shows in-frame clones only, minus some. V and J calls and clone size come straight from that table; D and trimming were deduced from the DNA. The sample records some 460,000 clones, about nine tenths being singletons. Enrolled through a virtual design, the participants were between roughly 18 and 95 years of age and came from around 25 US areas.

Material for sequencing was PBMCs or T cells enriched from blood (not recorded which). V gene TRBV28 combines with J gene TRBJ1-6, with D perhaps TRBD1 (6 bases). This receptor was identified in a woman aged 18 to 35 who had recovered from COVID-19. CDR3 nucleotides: TGTGCCAGCAGGGTGGACAGATTAAATTCACCCCTCCACTTT. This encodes CASRVDRLNSPLHF.